Listed below are T cell receptor beta chains from one sample, sequenced in a study of early T cells in non-severe SARS-CoV-2 infection. TCRdb redid the calling of the 5' RACE reads with MiXCR, one entry per CDR3 protein. This table holds 64,000 or so distinct CDR3 sequences, around 11% found once. Sequences were derived from whole blood, sampled at baseline. Receptor source: an adult who was a healthcare worker with PCR-confirmed SARS-CoV-2 infection or an uninfected control (not recorded which). Each CDR3 is given with its conserved first and last residue. Fields, in order: V gene, J gene, clone size, D gene, CDR3 DNA, CDR3 protein. A D gene is named only where the DNA matches it firmly. Only part of the rows carry a size: once, few, many, or a class if the clone is expanded.

V gene: TRBV2
J gene: TRBJ2-2
clone size: .
D gene: .
CDR3 DNA: TGTGCCAGCTTGATTTGGGGCGGCACCGGGGAGCTGTTTTTT
CDR3 protein: CASLIWGGTGELFF

V gene: TRBV7-2
J gene: TRBJ2-1
clone size: many
D gene: .
CDR3 DNA: TGTGCCAGCAGCTTAGGGGCCGGAAGCGGTGAGCAGTTCTTC
CDR3 protein: CASSLGAGSGEQFF

V gene: TRBV25-1
J gene: TRBJ1-1
clone size: few
D gene: .
CDR3 DNA: TGTGCCAGCAGTGAATTGGACCCGAACACTGAAGCTTTCTTT
CDR3 protein: CASSELDPNTEAFF

V gene: TRBV30
J gene: TRBJ1-2
clone size: many
D gene: .
CDR3 DNA: TGTGCCTGGACTATTACAGGGAGGACTAACTATGGCTACACCTTC
CDR3 protein: CAWTITGRTNYGYTF

V gene: TRBV12-3/TRBV12-4
J gene: TRBJ2-3
clone size: .
D gene: .
CDR3 DNA: TGTGCCAGCAGCGGGGACTTTGCTAGCACAGATACGCAGTATTTT
CDR3 protein: CASSGDFASTDTQYF

V gene: TRBV6-1
J gene: TRBJ2-7
clone size: many
D gene: TRBD2
CDR3 DNA: TGTGCCAGCAGGGAATTAGCGGGGGAGAGCTCCTACGAGCAGTACTTC
CDR3 protein: CASRELAGESSYEQYF

V gene: TRBV20-1
J gene: TRBJ2-2
clone size: few
D gene: .
CDR3 DNA: TGCAGTGCTAGTATTGGCCGGGCCGGGGAGCTGTTTTTT
CDR3 protein: CSASIGRAGELFF

V gene: TRBV11-3
J gene: TRBJ2-3
clone size: few
D gene: .
CDR3 DNA: TGTGCCAGCAGCCAGGGCAGCACAGATACGCAGTATTTT
CDR3 protein: CASSQGSTDTQYF

V gene: TRBV12-3/TRBV12-4
J gene: TRBJ1-1
clone size: few
D gene: .
CDR3 DNA: TGTGCCAGCAGTTCCCCAGGACGTCCTGAAGCTTTCTTT
CDR3 protein: CASSSPGRPEAFF

V gene: TRBV5-4
J gene: TRBJ2-1
clone size: few
D gene: .
CDR3 DNA: TGTGCCAGCAGCTTGAGACGGGGAAGCTCCTACAATGAGCAGTTCTTC
CDR3 protein: CASSLRRGSSYNEQFF

V gene: TRBV10-3
J gene: TRBJ1-2
clone size: many
D gene: .
CDR3 DNA: TGTGCCACCCCCGCCCTCGCTAACTATGGCTACACCTTC
CDR3 protein: CATPALANYGYTF

V gene: TRBV5-1
J gene: TRBJ2-5
clone size: .
D gene: .
CDR3 DNA: TGCGCCAGCAGCCTCACCCCAAAAGAGACCCAGTACTTC
CDR3 protein: CASSLTPKETQYF

V gene: TRBV6-1
J gene: TRBJ1-3
clone size: many
D gene: TRBD1
CDR3 DNA: TGTGCCAGCAGCGCCGTGGCAGGGGGATCTGGAAACACCATATATTTT
CDR3 protein: CASSAVAGGSGNTIYF

V gene: TRBV28
J gene: TRBJ2-1
clone size: .
D gene: TRBD1
CDR3 DNA: TGTGCCAGCAGTCCCCTTAATACAGGGGGCTACAATGAGCAGTTCTTC
CDR3 protein: CASSPLNTGGYNEQFF

V gene: TRBV10-2
J gene: TRBJ1-1
clone size: few
D gene: .
CDR3 DNA: TGCGCCAGCACCAAATCGACAGGGAACACTGAAGCTTTCTTT
CDR3 protein: CASTKSTGNTEAFF

V gene: TRBV12-3/TRBV12-4
J gene: TRBJ2-3
clone size: .
D gene: TRBD2
CDR3 DNA: TGTGCCAGCAGTTTAGTAGGTAGCGGGGGGCAAGGTACGCAGTATTTT
CDR3 protein: CASSLVGSGGQGTQYF

V gene: TRBV20-1
J gene: TRBJ1-2
clone size: .
D gene: TRBD1
CDR3 DNA: TGCAGTGCTCCTAATCCGACAGGGGACTATGGCTACACCTTC
CDR3 protein: CSAPNPTGDYGYTF

V gene: TRBV20-1
J gene: TRBJ1-5
clone size: many
D gene: .
CDR3 DNA: TGCAGTGCTAGTAGCCCCAGGGGAGGCAATCAGCCCCAGCATTTT
CDR3 protein: CSASSPRGGNQPQHF

V gene: TRBV29-1
J gene: TRBJ1-4
clone size: few
D gene: TRBD1
CDR3 DNA: TGCAGCGTTTTCCGACAGGGGGCAGGTGAAAAACTGTTTTTT
CDR3 protein: CSVFRQGAGEKLFF

V gene: TRBV18
J gene: TRBJ2-1
clone size: many
D gene: .
CDR3 DNA: TGTGCCAGCTCACCACCGGTTGGTGAGCAGTTCTTC
CDR3 protein: CASSPPVGEQFF

V gene: TRBV7-9
J gene: TRBJ1-1
clone size: few
D gene: .
CDR3 DNA: TGTGCCAGCAGCTTTCCCCCATGGGGGGGGGGCACTGAAGCTTTCTTT
CDR3 protein: CASSFPPWGGGTEAFF

V gene: TRBV6-6
J gene: TRBJ2-5
clone size: few
D gene: .
CDR3 DNA: TGTGCCAGCAGCACCCCGGCAGCATTGGTAACCCAGTACTTC
CDR3 protein: CASSTPAALVTQYF

V gene: TRBV3-2
J gene: TRBJ2-3
clone size: once
D gene: .
CDR3 DNA: TGTGCCAGCAGCCAAGAGGGAGCGGTCACAGATACGCAGTATTTT
CDR3 protein: CASSQEGAVTDTQYF

V gene: TRBV5-1
J gene: TRBJ2-4
clone size: few
D gene: TRBD1
CDR3 DNA: TGCGCCAGCAGCTTGCGGCCGGGACAGGCGACGAACATTCAGTACTTC
CDR3 protein: CASSLRPGQATNIQYF

V gene: TRBV20-1
J gene: TRBJ2-1
clone size: few
D gene: .
CDR3 DNA: TGCAGTGCCCGCCCCACTAGCCCCAGCTCCTACAATGAGCAGTTCTTC
CDR3 protein: CSARPTSPSSYNEQFF

V gene: TRBV27
J gene: TRBJ2-3
clone size: few
D gene: TRBD2
CDR3 DNA: TGTGCCAGCAGTTTCTATGGACTAGCGGGGGGGACAGATACGCAGTATTTT
CDR3 protein: CASSFYGLAGGTDTQYF

V gene: TRBV28
J gene: TRBJ2-5
clone size: .
D gene: TRBD2
CDR3 DNA: TGTGCCAGCAGCTTCTCTAGCGGGGGGTTTGAGACCCAGTACTTC
CDR3 protein: CASSFSSGGFETQYF

V gene: TRBV12-2
J gene: TRBJ1-1
clone size: few
D gene: .
CDR3 DNA: TGTGCAAGTCGCTTATCACGGGGCGAACAGGAGCTGCTAGGGAGGAACACTGAAGCTTTCTTT
CDR3 protein: CASRLSRGEQELLGRNTEAFF

V gene: TRBV7-9
J gene: TRBJ1-2
clone size: many
D gene: TRBD1
CDR3 DNA: TGTGCCAGCAGCACCGGACAGGGCTCTGATGGCTACACCTTC
CDR3 protein: CASSTGQGSDGYTF

V gene: TRBV6-6
J gene: TRBJ1-3
clone size: many
D gene: .
CDR3 DNA: TGTGCCAGTAAGGGGTTCTCTGGAAACACCATATATTTT
CDR3 protein: CASKGFSGNTIYF

V gene: TRBV9
J gene: TRBJ2-3
clone size: many
D gene: .
CDR3 DNA: TGTGCCAGCAGCGTAGATACGCAGTATTTT
CDR3 protein: CASSVDTQYF

V gene: TRBV29-1
J gene: TRBJ1-3
clone size: .
D gene: .
CDR3 DNA: TGCAGCGGGGGCTTCTCTGGAAACACCATATATTTT
CDR3 protein: CSGGFSGNTIYF

V gene: TRBV7-3
J gene: TRBJ1-3
clone size: .
D gene: TRBD1
CDR3 DNA: TGTGCCAGCAGCTTAACCCGGACAGGGAGTTTCTTGTGGGGAAACACCATATATTTT
CDR3 protein: CASSLTRTGSFLWGNTIYF

V gene: TRBV14
J gene: TRBJ1-1
clone size: few
D gene: .
CDR3 DNA: TGTGCCAGCAGCCAAGCTCCTGAAGCTTTCTTT
CDR3 protein: CASSQAPEAFF

V gene: TRBV7-9
J gene: TRBJ2-7
clone size: few
D gene: .
CDR3 DNA: TGTGCCAGCAGCTTTTCAGGGGCATACGAGCAGTACTTC
CDR3 protein: CASSFSGAYEQYF

V gene: TRBV30
J gene: TRBJ2-3
clone size: few
D gene: .
CDR3 DNA: TGTGCCTGGAGCGTGAAGCAAGGACTGATCACAGATACGCAGTATTTT
CDR3 protein: CAWSVKQGLITDTQYF

V gene: TRBV7-6
J gene: TRBJ2-7
clone size: .
D gene: TRBD1
CDR3 DNA: TGTGCCAGCACCCCCGGGACAGGGTGGGACGAGCAGTACTTC
CDR3 protein: CASTPGTGWDEQYF

V gene: TRBV24-1
J gene: TRBJ1-5
clone size: .
D gene: .
CDR3 DNA: TGTGCCACCAGTGGATTCGGGAATCAGCCCCAGCATTTT
CDR3 protein: CATSGFGNQPQHF

V gene: TRBV7-2
J gene: TRBJ1-5
clone size: few
D gene: .
CDR3 DNA: TGTGCCAGCAGCTTTACTCAGGGGCTGCCCCAGCATTTT
CDR3 protein: CASSFTQGLPQHF

V gene: TRBV12-3/TRBV12-4
J gene: TRBJ2-1
clone size: many
D gene: .
CDR3 DNA: TGTGCCAGCAGTACACGGACATCTTACAATGAGCAGTTCTTC
CDR3 protein: CASSTRTSYNEQFF

V gene: TRBV29-1
J gene: TRBJ1-2
clone size: .
D gene: .
CDR3 DNA: TGCAGCGTTGCCCAAGCTCACAGAAACTATGGCTACACCTTC
CDR3 protein: CSVAQAHRNYGYTF